The subject of this entry is one TCR beta chain. This record comes from a study of blood T cell repertoires in COVID-19. Study as a whole: T cells, B-cell-depleted T cells, or PBMCs supplied cDNA or gDNA.

CDR1 is MGHRA, CDR2 YSYEKL, per germline. This CDR3 has 16 residues. The V end was cut by 0 bases, the J end by 2 bases, with 12 bases between. TCRdb keeps only in-frame clones here, not all; method: immunoSEQ multiplex PCR. This table has roughly 110,000 clones, 70% to 90% appearing once. This clonotype was sampled from a man aged 40-50 years with acute or convalescent COVID-19. The source material was peripheral blood. The chain links TRBV4-1 to TRBJ2-3; TRBD2 is a possible D gene (5 bases). This chain's CDR3 is CASSQDPGWVTDTQYF. The CDR3 DNA follows: TGCGCCAGCAGCCAAGACCCGGGGTGGGTCACAGATACGCAGTATTTT.